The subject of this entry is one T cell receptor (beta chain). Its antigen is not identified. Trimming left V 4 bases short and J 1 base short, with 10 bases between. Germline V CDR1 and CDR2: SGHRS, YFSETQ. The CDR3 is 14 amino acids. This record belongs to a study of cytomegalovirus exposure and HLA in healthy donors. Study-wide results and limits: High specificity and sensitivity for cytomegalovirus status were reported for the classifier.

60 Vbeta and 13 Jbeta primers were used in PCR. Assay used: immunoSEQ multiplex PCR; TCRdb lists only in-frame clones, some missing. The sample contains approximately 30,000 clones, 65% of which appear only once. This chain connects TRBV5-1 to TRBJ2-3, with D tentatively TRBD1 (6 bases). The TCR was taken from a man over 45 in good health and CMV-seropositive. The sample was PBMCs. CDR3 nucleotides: TGCGCCAGCAGCCTACGGACAGGCACAGATACGCAGTATTTT. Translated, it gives CASSLRTGTDTQYF.